These 27 T cell receptor beta chains originate from one sample sequenced in a study of PD-L1 blockade in urothelial cancer (dated by TCRdb to 2016 to 2017). Receptors were amplified or captured by the immunoSEQ multiplex PCR assay. In its TCRdb copy, this immuneACCESS table keeps in-frame sequences only and misses some clones. Where compared with another copy, unresolved V genes explain less than half of these, and the others have no known cause. In all, the sample holds 35,000 to 45,000 clones, and 82% of those were seen once. The ten largest account for 3.5% of the sample. Sequenced material: PBMCs, taken around atezolizumab (anti-PD-L1) treatment. Source of these receptors: a man between 70 and 80 years old with urothelial cancer.

This sequence joins TRBV6-5 and TRBJ1-1, with a weak D call TRBD1 (5 bases). V was shortened by 0 bases and J by 5 bases, with 13 bases between the two germline ends. The V gene's germline CDR1 is MNHEY and CDR2 SVGAGI. This CDR3 is 15 amino acids long. CDR3 sequence (DNA): TGTGCCAGCAGTTACTCGACCTTTCAGGGAACTGAAGCTTTCTTT. Its translation: CASSYSTFQGTEAFF.

The J gene is TRBJ2-6, the V gene TRBV2; perhaps TRBD1 as D (5 bases). CDR3 size: 16 residues. CDR1 and CDR2 (germline): SNHLY, FYNNEI. V was shortened by 4 bases and J by 2 bases, with 12 bases between the two germline ends. CDR3 region: CASSGGRVTGANVLTF. DNA of the CDR3: TGTGCCAGCAGTGGAGGCAGGGTGACTGGGGCCAACGTCCTGACTTTC.

This chain uses TRBV11-2 with TRBJ2-5, with 9 bases identical to TRBD2. The CDR3 is 16 amino acids. V lost 5 bases, J lost 1 base, and 8 bases stayed unmatched. Germline loops: CDR1 SGHAT, CDR2 FQNNGV. The CDR3 sequence is CASSQGAGGAQETQYF. CDR3 DNA: TGTGCCAGCAGCCAAGGAGCGGGAGGCGCCCAAGAGACCCAGTACTTC.

V and J are TRBV28 and TRBJ1-1, with a weak D call TRBD1 (5 bases). Deletions cut 5 bases from V and 0 bases from J, with 13 bases between. In germline, CDR1 is MDHEN, CDR2 SYDVKM. The CDR3 extends over 15 amino acids. The CDR3 DNA follows: TGTGCCAGCAGTCCCTCAGGGTACATGAACACTGAAGCTTTCTTT. Translated, it gives CASSPSGYMNTEAFF.

J is TRBJ2-1 and V is TRBV19, with D perhaps matching TRBD2 (6 bases). V was trimmed by 4 bases and J by 4 bases, leaving 17 bases between them. The CDR3 runs 16 residues. Germline CDR1 is LNHDA and CDR2 is SQIVND (reference sequence). CDR3 nucleotide sequence: TGTGCCAGTAGTACAACGGGGGATGGGGCTTACAATGAGCAGTTCTTC. Translation gives CASSTTGDGAYNEQFF.

This chain links TRBV7-9 with TRBJ2-3; TRBD2 agrees at 11 bases. Per the germline V gene, CDR1 is SEHNR and CDR2 is FQNEAQ (reference sequence). V gave up 5 bases and J gave up 2 bases; unmatched junction bases: 3. The CDR3 runs to 15 residues. CDR3 DNA: TGTGCCAGCAGCGCTAGCGGGAGGCTCACAGATACGCAGTATTTT. It is translated as CASSASGRLTDTQYF. The variable domain in full, completed from reference TRBV7-9 and TRBJ2-3, reads DTGVSQNPRHKITKRGQNVTFRCDPISEHNRLYWYRQTLGQGPEFLTYFQNEAQLEKSRLLSDRFSAERPKGSFSTLEIQRTEQGDSAMYLCASSASGRLTDTQYFGPGTRLTVL.

V is TRBV4-3 and J is TRBJ1-6; no clear D. The CDR3 sequence is 15 residues long. Germline V gene data show CDR1 as LGHNA and CDR2 as YSLEER. Trimming left V 0 bases short and J 6 bases short, with 9 bases between. The chain's CDR3 is CASSQDGVGNSPLHF. The CDR3 coding sequence is TGCGCCAGCAGCCAAGACGGGGTGGGTAATTCACCCCTCCACTTT.

The chain joins TRBV14 to TRBJ2-5; no reliable D call. Germline CDR1 is SGHDN and CDR2 is FVKESK. This CDR3 contains 13 residues. Trimming shortened V by 0 bases and J by 4 bases, and 6 bases separated the two germline ends. CDR3 in DNA: TGTGCCAGCAGCCAAGATCGGGTAGAGACCCAGTACTTC. Amino acid sequence: CASSQDRVETQYF.

V and J are TRBV5-4 and TRBJ2-2; no reliable D call. Germline assignment: CDR1 SGHNT and CDR2 YYREEE (reference sequence). Trimming left V 3 bases short and J 4 bases short, with 4 bases between. This CDR3 is built from 12 residues. CDR3 protein: CASSSLTGELFF. The CDR3 DNA sequence: TGTGCCAGCAGCTCTCTCACCGGGGAGCTGTTTTTT.

The J gene is TRBJ2-6, the V gene TRBV4-1; 7 bases agree with TRBD1. CDR1 is MGHRA, CDR2 YSYEKL, per germline. The CDR3 has 17 amino acids. The V gene end was trimmed by 0 bases and the J gene end by 4 bases; junction bases not matched to a gene: 6. CDR3 amino acids: CASSQDRQGSGANVLTF. DNA for the CDR3: TGCGCCAGCAGCCAAGACCGACAGGGCTCAGGGGCCAACGTCCTGACTTTC.

The chain uses TRBV7-2 and TRBJ2-3, with 11 bases identical to TRBD2. Trimming at V came to 2 bases and at J to 5 bases, leaving 6 bases not matched to a gene. This CDR3 contains 16 residues. Germline lookup yields CDR1 SGHTA and CDR2 FQGNSA. CDR3 nucleotide sequence: TGTGCCAGCAGCTTAAATAGCGGGGGGGCTGGAGATACGCAGTATTTT. Amino acid sequence: CASSLNSGGAGDTQYF.

The chain is built from TRBV9 and TRBJ2-3; 11 bases line up with TRBD2. The junction had 16 bases not matched to a gene; V was cut back by 4 bases and J by 6 bases. The CDR3 length is 18 residues. Germline V gene data show CDR1 as SGDLS and CDR2 as YYNGEE. In nucleotides, the CDR3 is TGTGCCAGCAGCCCAAGCCCTACTAGCGGGAGTTTCGGCGATACGCAGTATTTT. It encodes CASSPSPTSGSFGDTQYF.

The rearrangement uses TRBV18 and TRBJ1-5; D remains ambiguous. The CDR3 loop spans 13 amino acids. V lost 0 bases and J 7 bases, leaving 7 bases between the germline ends. Germline CDR1 is KGHSH and CDR2 is LQKENI. CDR3 region: CASSPPGGQPQHF. The CDR3 nucleotides are TGTGCCAGCTCACCACCGGGAGGGCAGCCCCAGCATTTT.

The rearrangement uses TRBV19 and TRBJ1-1, with 9 bases lining up with TRBD1. J lost 3 bases, V lost 5 bases, and 4 bases had no gene match. This CDR3 spans 14 amino acids. CDR1 LNHDA and CDR2 SQIVND come from the germline V gene (reference sequence). CDR3 sequence (DNA): TGTGCCAGTAGTGTACGGACAGGGGACACTGAAGCTTTCTTT. This encodes CASSVRTGDTEAFF.

This clone occurred a few times. The chain uses TRBV5-6 and TRBJ2-7; the match to TRBD1 covers 9 bases. Germline V gene lookup returns CDR1 SGHDT and CDR2 YYEEEE. The CDR3 runs to 14 residues. With 2 bases clipped from V and 3 bases from J, the junction kept 3 bases outside the gene matches. CDR3 in DNA: TGTGCCAGCAGCTTCCGGGACAGGGTCTACGAGCAGTACTTC. Its protein is CASSFRDRVYEQYF.

V usage is TRBV4-1 and J usage is TRBJ2-2; TRBD1 aligns across 7 bases. The CDR3 contains 18 residues. Germline V CDR1 and CDR2: MGHRA, YSYEKL. V gave up 4 bases and J gave up 3 bases; unmatched junction bases: 14. The CDR3 nucleotides are TGCGCCAGCAGCCGGGAAAATGCTGGCAGGGGGTACACCGGGGAGCTGTTTTTT. Its protein product is CASSRENAGRGYTGELFF.

The chain combines TRBV2 with TRBJ2-2; 14 positions match TRBD2. With 8 bases clipped from V and 6 bases from J, the junction kept 5 bases outside the gene matches. This CDR3 has 15 amino acids. CDR1 is SNHLY, CDR2 FYNNEI, per germline. The CDR3 here is CASEGLAGVPGELFF. For the CDR3, the DNA is TGTGCCAGCGAGGGACTAGCGGGAGTCCCCGGGGAGCTGTTTTTT.

The chain combines TRBV28 with TRBJ1-5; TRBD1 aligns across 7 bases. Trimming at V came to 5 bases and at J to 5 bases, leaving 12 bases not matched to a gene. The CDR3 is 16 residues long. The germline CDR1 and CDR2 sequences are MDHEN and SYDVKM. CDR3 in DNA: TGTGCCAGCAGTCCGCAGACAGGGTTCTGGTATCAGCCCCAGCATTTT. It translates to CASSPQTGFWYQPQHF.

CDR3 in DNA: TGCGCCAGCAGCCCTCGACCGGGACAGACCGAAAACACTGAAGCTTTCTTT. Its translation: CASSPRPGQTENTEAFF. The chain is built from TRBV5-1 and TRBJ1-1; TRBD1 matches 7 bases. With V trimmed by 4 bases and J by 2 bases, 14 bases remained unmatched. Germline lookup yields CDR1 SGHRS and CDR2 YFSETQ. The CDR3 consists of 17 residues.

The J gene is TRBJ2-1, the V gene TRBV7-9; 11 bases are shared with TRBD1. V was clipped by 5 bases and J by 7 bases; unmatched bases: 7. CDR3 length equals 15 residues. From germline, CDR1 is SEHNR and CDR2 FQNEAQ (reference sequence). This CDR3 is CASSLGQGANNEQFF. The CDR3 bases are TGTGCCAGCAGCCTTGGACAGGGGGCTAATAATGAGCAGTTCTTC.

V usage is TRBV5-1 and J usage is TRBJ2-5; a weak D match, TRBD1 (5 bases). Germline V lookup: CDR1 SGHRS, CDR2 YFSETQ. The ends were cut back, 2 bases at V and 5 bases at J, with 7 bases in the middle. The CDR3 has 12 amino acids. In nucleotides, the CDR3 is TGCGCCAGCAGCTTCCCAGGGGAGACCCAGTACTTC. Protein product: CASSFPGETQYF.

The rearrangement links TRBV4-2 to TRBJ1-5; D may be TRBD1 (5 bases). V gave up 0 bases and J gave up 7 bases, with 10 bases separating them. This CDR3 comprises 14 residues. CDR1 and CDR2 (germline): LGHNA, YNFKEQ. CDR3: CASSQDQGTQPQHF. CDR3 DNA: TGTGCCAGCAGCCAAGATCAGGGAACCCAGCCCCAGCATTTT.

The chain recombines TRBV7-8 with TRBJ2-7, with 12 nucleotides matching TRBD2. V shed 5 bases, J shed 5 bases, and the junction held 4 bases outside the gene matches. Germline CDR1 and CDR2: SGHVS and FQNEAQ. This CDR3 region has 14 residues. For the CDR3, the DNA is TGTGCCAGCAGCATTACTAGCGGGAGGAACGAGCAGTACTTC. Translation: CASSITSGRNEQYF.

CDR3 residues: CAISASAQGSNEKLFF. CDR3 nucleotide sequence: TGTGCCATCAGTGCCTCGGCACAGGGGTCTAATGAAAAACTGTTTTTT. This chain connects TRBV10-3 to TRBJ1-4, with 7 bases matching TRBD1. Germline assignment: CDR1 ENHRY and CDR2 SYGVKD. Losses at the gene ends were 4 bases for V and 3 bases for J; bases not matched to a gene: 8. This CDR3 has 16 residues.

The J gene is TRBJ2-7, the V gene TRBV5-6; 12 nucleotides match TRBD2. With V trimmed by 4 bases and J by 5 bases, 16 bases remained unmatched. Germline V CDR1 and CDR2: SGHDT, YYEEEE. The CDR3 totals 18 residues. CDR3 DNA: TGTGCCAGCAGCCAGCTGGGGGGGCAAGGACTAGCGGGAAACGAGCAGTACTTC. It codes for CASSQLGGQGLAGNEQYF.

The rearrangement joins TRBV7-2 to TRBJ2-5; perhaps TRBD2 as D (6 bases). The CDR3 consists of 13 residues. The germline V and J ends were trimmed by 3 bases and 4 bases, with 9 bases remaining between them. The germline CDR1 and CDR2 sequences are SGHTA and FQGNSA. CDR3 bases: TGTGCCAGCAGCTTCGGGGGATTAGAGACCCAGTACTTC. It encodes CASSFGGLETQYF.

The gene calls are TRBV7-9 and TRBJ1-5; no reliable D call. CDR3 length equals 13 residues. Trimming took 1 base from V and 9 from J, leaving 10 bases between them. CDR1 is SEHNR and CDR2 is FQNEAQ in the germline V gene (reference sequence). Here the CDR3 DNA reads TGTGCCAGCAGCTTAGACGGGTCTCCGCCCCAGCATTTT. Its translation: CASSLDGSPPQHF. Looking up the rest from reference TRBV7-9 and TRBJ1-5 gives the full variable domain: DTGVSQNPRHKITKRGQNVTFRCDPISEHNRLYWYRQTLGQGPEFLTYFQNEAQLEKSRLLSDRFSAERPKGSFSTLEIQRTEQGDSAMYLCASSLDGSPPQHFGDGTRLSIL.